This T cell receptor beta chain comes out of a study of PD-1 blockade in classical Hodgkin lymphoma. As for the study in general: Every 2 weeks, patients got 3 mg/kg intravenous nivolumab.

Study-wide results and limits: The authors have not defined what causes the repertoire differences, possibly disease activity or prior therapy. Patients who responded completely had about the same baseline diversity as newly diagnosed patients.

To note about this clone: Its antigen is currently unknown.

Trimming removed 6 bases from V and 4 bases from J; junction bases left unmatched: 11. The CDR3 sequence is 17 residues long. Germline-derived CDR1 and CDR2 are MDHEN and SYDVKM. Relapse after autologous stem cell transplantation occurred in every patient, and brentuximab vedotin exposure varied. Produced via immunoSEQ multiplex PCR; TCRdb's table is partial and in-frame only. The sample lists some 95,000 clones; approximately 92% were seen once. This receptor was obtained from a human donor with classical Hodgkin lymphoma. The sequencing here drew on peripheral blood mononuclear cells (PBMCs), taken before the second cycle of nivolumab. The V call is TRBV28, the J call TRBJ2-5; 13 bases map to TRBD2. DNA of the CDR3: TGTGCCAGCAGAAGCGGCACTAGCGGGGGGGTCATAGAGACCCAGTACTTC. The encoded protein is CASRSGTSGGVIETQYF.